This T cell receptor beta chain stems from a study of T cell repertoires in cytomegalovirus infection. Background on the study: A matching HLA type, together with CMV infection, was signaled by public TCR beta signatures.

With 5 bases clipped from V and 14 bases from J, the junction kept 8 bases outside the gene matches. The CDR3 runs 11 residues. Note on this clonotype: Its target is not known.

TCRdb recomputed calls from the reads with MiXCR, one row per CDR3 protein. The sample has tens of thousands of distinct CDR3 sequences, over 15% seen once. J is TRBJ1-2 and V is TRBV12-3 or TRBV12-4; 7 bases are shared with TRBD1. The clonotype comes from a human donor in good health (CMV status not recorded). Some clones in this sample may be carry-over from other donors' samples. The starting material was CD8+ T cells from cultured PBMCs, obtained from culture after CMV antigen stimulation. The CDR3 region is CASSVGGPLTF. In nucleotides, the CDR3 is TGTGCCAGCAGTGTAGGGGGCCCGTTGACCTTC.